The TCR beta chain under discussion was sequenced for a study of CD8+CD57+ T cells in acquired aplastic anemia. About the research overall: Sorted CD4+ and CD8+ cells yielded DNA averaging around 3 ug.

Study-level results: Between patients and controls, about 31 CD8+ CDR3 sequences were found in common.

CDR3 and TCR beta VDJ profiling relied on genomic DNA as the template. One entry per CDR3 protein results from TCRdb running MiXCR on the reads. The sample shows hundreds of thousands of distinct CDR3 sequences, 25% to 40% of them seen only once. Turning to this clonotype: Its antigen is undetermined.

The CDR3 runs to 13 residues. Germline CDR1 reads SGHAT; CDR2 reads FQNNGV. V lost 1 base to trimming and J lost 12 bases, with 13 bases between them. Sequencing involved patients with CD8+CD57+ cell expansion previously shown by flow cytometry. Severe acquired aplastic anemia was present in all patients. The chain is built from TRBV11-2 and TRBJ2-1; D unclear. The receptor was derived from a human donor with aplastic anemia. The sequencing input was sorted CD4+, CD8+, or CD8+CD57+ T cells (not recorded which) from PBMCs. CDR3 amino acids: CASSLVGRRGQFF. The CDR3 nucleotides read TGTGCCAGCAGCTTAGTTGGCCGTCGAGGGCAGTTCTTC.